The clone carrying this TCR beta chain occurred once. Its antigen is undetermined. This specimen comes from a study of T cells in localized non-small cell lung cancer. The V end was cut by 3 bases, the J end by 8 bases, with 15 bases between. This CDR3 is 14 amino acids long. Germline-derived CDR1 and CDR2 are SGHRS and YFSETQ. Points from the study as a whole: In adjacent lung appeared a median around 60 of the top 100 tumor clones.

Method: immunoSEQ multiplex PCR; TCRdb's copy keeps in-frame clones and lacks some. Of over 20,000 clones listed, more than 90% are singletons. This receptor was taken from a man aged 35-75 years with stage III squamous cell lung carcinoma. This rearrangement joins TRBV5-1 to TRBJ2-1; D may be TRBD1 (6 bases). The sequencing here drew on peripheral blood, taken before any cancer treatment. The CDR3 bases are TGCGCCAGCAGCTATCAGGGGCCGACGGATGAGCAGTTCTTC. This translates into CASSYQGPTDEQFF.